What follows are 10 T cell receptor beta chains derived from one specimen sequenced in a study of cytomegalovirus exposure and HLA in healthy donors. The PCR was carried out with 60 Vbeta primers and 13 Jbeta primers. Only in-frame clones appear in the TCRdb table, and some are missing; sequencing was by immunoSEQ multiplex PCR. Of some 180,000 clones in the sample, roughly 12% are singletons; the top ten hold 7.8%. Specimen: PBMCs. These receptors all come from a man aged 50-59 years in good health and CMV-seropositive.

V usage is TRBV5-6 and J usage is TRBJ2-1, with D possibly TRBD2 on 6 matching bases. The V gene lost 3 bases and the J gene lost 10 bases, with 11 bases spanning the gap. The CDR3 runs to 12 residues. Germline V gene sequence: CDR1 SGHDT, CDR2 YYEEEE. This chain's CDR3 is CASSWGRREQFF. CDR3 nucleotide sequence: TGTGCCAGCAGCTGGGGGAGGCGCGAGCAGTTCTTC.

The chain employs TRBV7-2 and TRBJ2-1; 8 bases are shared with TRBD2. V gave up 1 base and J gave up 10 bases; unmatched junction bases: 6. This CDR3 contains 14 residues. Germline values: CDR1 SGHTA, CDR2 FQGNSA. CDR3 DNA sequence: TGTGCCAGCAGCTTAGAGATGCGGGGGGACGAGCAGTTCTTC. Translated: CASSLEMRGDEQFF.

This clone was detected only a few times. The rearrangement links TRBV7-9 to TRBJ1-5; perhaps TRBD1 as D (6 bases). The CDR3 has 14 residues. Germline CDR1 is SEHNR and CDR2 is FQNEAQ (reference sequence). The V end lost 5 bases, the J end lost 5 bases, and 13 bases lay between the germline ends. Here the CDR3 reads CASSKDRPDQPQHF. The DNA for the CDR3 is TGTGCCAGCAGCAAAGACAGGCCCGATCAGCCCCAGCATTTT.

This clone showed up just a few times. CDR3 loop: CASTRYREFNQPQHF. As DNA, the CDR3 is TGTGCCAGTACCCGCTACAGGGAATTCAATCAGCCCCAGCATTTT. The chain has TRBV19 and TRBJ1-5; D is possibly TRBD1 (6 bases). In germline, CDR1 is LNHDA, CDR2 SQIVND (reference sequence). The CDR3 has 15 residues. V dropped 7 bases and J dropped 3 bases, with 16 bases sitting between them.

This chain links TRBV4-1 with TRBJ2-3; 15 nucleotides line up with TRBD2. The CDR3 sequence is 18 residues long. V was pared by 4 bases and J by 5 bases, with 10 bases of the junction left unmatched. Germline values: CDR1 MGHRA, CDR2 YSYEKL. The DNA of the CDR3 is TGCGCCAGCAGCCCGCGAGGACTAGCGGGGGGGCAGGGAGATACGCAGTATTTT. Residues: CASSPRGLAGGQGDTQYF.

This clone has just a few counts. This rearrangement joins TRBV30 to TRBJ1-2; no reliable D call. Trimming shortened V by 2 bases and J by 4 bases, and 8 bases separated the two germline ends. Looked up from germline, CDR1 is GTSNPN and CDR2 is SVGIG (reference sequence). This CDR3 contains 12 residues. DNA for the CDR3: TGTGCCTGGAGTAAAAGCTTCTATGGCTACACCTTC. This translates into CAWSKSFYGYTF.

The chain is built from TRBV5-4 and TRBJ2-5, with 7 bases matching TRBD1. Per germline, CDR1 SGHNT and CDR2 YYREEE (reference sequence). The trim removed 0 bases at V and 1 base at J, leaving 6 bases unmatched. The CDR3 loop spans 16 amino acids. CDR3 region: CASSLDRAGGQETQYF. The CDR3 bases are TGTGCCAGCAGCTTGGATCGGGCAGGGGGCCAAGAGACCCAGTACTTC.

The chain carries TRBV19 and TRBJ2-1, with TRBD2 matching over 7 bases. CDR3 length: 15 amino acids. The ends lost 5 bases at V and 4 bases at J; junction bases unmatched: 8. The germline V gene encodes CDR1 LNHDA and CDR2 SQIVND (reference sequence). The CDR3 reads CASSPERGRYNEQFF. The CDR3 DNA reads TGTGCCAGTAGTCCTGAGCGGGGAAGGTACAATGAGCAGTTCTTC.

The chain couples TRBV10-3 to TRBJ2-5; 8 nucleotides agree with TRBD2. The germline CDR1 and CDR2 sequences are ENHRY and SYGVKD. Unmatched junction bases numbered 7, after V lost 6 bases and J lost 1 base. The CDR3 totals 15 residues. CDR3 protein: CAIRGGAGAQETQYF. The CDR3 nucleotides are TGTGCCATCAGGGGCGGAGCGGGGGCCCAAGAGACCCAGTACTTC.

V usage is TRBV7-2 and J usage is TRBJ2-1; TRBD2 might be the D (7 bases). V dropped 0 bases and J dropped 5 bases, with 14 bases sitting between them. The CDR3 runs 16 residues. Germline loops: CDR1 SGHTA, CDR2 FQGNSA. CDR3 sequence: CASSLAAAGAHNEQFF. The CDR3 nucleotides read TGTGCCAGCAGCTTAGCGGCGGCGGGGGCCCACAATGAGCAGTTCTTC.